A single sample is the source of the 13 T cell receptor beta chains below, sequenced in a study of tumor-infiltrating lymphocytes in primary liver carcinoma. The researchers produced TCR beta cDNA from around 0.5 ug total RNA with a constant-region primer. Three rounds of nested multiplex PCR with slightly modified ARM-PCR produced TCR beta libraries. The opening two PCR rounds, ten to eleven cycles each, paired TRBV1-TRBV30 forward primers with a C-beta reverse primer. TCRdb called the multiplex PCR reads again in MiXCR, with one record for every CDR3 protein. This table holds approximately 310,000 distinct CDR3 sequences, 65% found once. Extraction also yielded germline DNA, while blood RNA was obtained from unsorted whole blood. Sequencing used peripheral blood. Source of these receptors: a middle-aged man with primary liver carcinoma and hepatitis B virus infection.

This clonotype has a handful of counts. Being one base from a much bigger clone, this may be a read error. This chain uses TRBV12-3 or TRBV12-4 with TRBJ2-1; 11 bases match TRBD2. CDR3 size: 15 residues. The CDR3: CVSSSRLAGRGEQFF. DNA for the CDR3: TGTGTCAGCAGTTCGAGACTAGCGGGAAGGGGTGAGCAGTTCTTC.

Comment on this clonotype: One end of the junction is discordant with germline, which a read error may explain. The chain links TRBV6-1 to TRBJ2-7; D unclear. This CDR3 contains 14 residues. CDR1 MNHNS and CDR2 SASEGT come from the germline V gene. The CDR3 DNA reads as TGTGCCGGCAGTGAAATCCCGAGCTCCTACGAGCAGTACTTC. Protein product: CAGSEIPSSYEQYF.

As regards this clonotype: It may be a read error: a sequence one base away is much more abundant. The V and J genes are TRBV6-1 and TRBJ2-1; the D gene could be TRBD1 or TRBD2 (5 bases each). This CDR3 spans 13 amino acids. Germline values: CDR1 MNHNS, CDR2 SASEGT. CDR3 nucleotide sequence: TGTGCGCTCACGGGGCAGATACACAATGAGCAGTTCTTC. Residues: CALTGQIHNEQFF.

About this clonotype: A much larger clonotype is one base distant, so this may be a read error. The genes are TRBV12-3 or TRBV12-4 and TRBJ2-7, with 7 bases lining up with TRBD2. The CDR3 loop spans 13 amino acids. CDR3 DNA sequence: TGTACCAGCAGCCTCTGGGGGGGTTCCGAGCAGTACTTC. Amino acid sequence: CTSSLWGGSEQYF.

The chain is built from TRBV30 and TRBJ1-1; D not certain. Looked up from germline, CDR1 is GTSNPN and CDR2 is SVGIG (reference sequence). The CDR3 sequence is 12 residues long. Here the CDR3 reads CVRGKMNTEAFF. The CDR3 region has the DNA TGTGTCAGAGGGAAGATGAACACTGAAGCTTTCTTT.

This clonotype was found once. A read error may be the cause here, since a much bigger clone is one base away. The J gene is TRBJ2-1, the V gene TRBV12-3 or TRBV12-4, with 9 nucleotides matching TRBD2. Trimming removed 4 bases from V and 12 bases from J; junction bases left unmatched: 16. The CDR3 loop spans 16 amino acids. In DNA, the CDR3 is TGTGCCAGCAGTTCAAGACTAGCGGCCTCCCAAACGGGGCAGTTCTTC. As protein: CASSSRLAASQTGQFF.

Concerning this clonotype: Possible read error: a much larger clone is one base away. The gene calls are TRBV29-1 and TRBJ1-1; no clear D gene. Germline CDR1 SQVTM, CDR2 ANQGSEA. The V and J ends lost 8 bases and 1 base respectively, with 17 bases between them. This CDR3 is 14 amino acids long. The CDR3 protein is CSMGRTSSNTEAFF. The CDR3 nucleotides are TGCAGCATGGGGAGGACGTCCTCGAACACTGAAGCTTTCTTT.

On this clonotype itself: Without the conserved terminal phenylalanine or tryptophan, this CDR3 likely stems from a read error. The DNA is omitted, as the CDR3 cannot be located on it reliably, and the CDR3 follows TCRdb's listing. The CDR3 sequence: CSVDGPSDGYGCTY. The rearrangement joins TRBV29-1 to TRBJ1-2. Germline lookup yields CDR1 SQVTM and CDR2 ANQGSEA. With termini counted, the CDR3 has 14 amino acids.

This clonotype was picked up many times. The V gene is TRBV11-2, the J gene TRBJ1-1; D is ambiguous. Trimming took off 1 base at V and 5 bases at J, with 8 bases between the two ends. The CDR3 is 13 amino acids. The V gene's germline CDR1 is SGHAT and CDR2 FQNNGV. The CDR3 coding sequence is TGTGCCAGCAGCTTAGTCCGCCAAACTGAAGCTTTCTTT. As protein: CASSLVRQTEAFF.

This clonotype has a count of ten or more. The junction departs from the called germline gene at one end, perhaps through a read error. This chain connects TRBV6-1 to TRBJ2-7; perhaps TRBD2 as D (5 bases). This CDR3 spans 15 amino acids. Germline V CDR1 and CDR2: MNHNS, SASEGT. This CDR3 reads CASCEIEPTSYEQYF. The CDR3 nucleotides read TGTGCCAGCTGTGAAATAGAACCTACTAGCTACGAGCAGTACTTC.

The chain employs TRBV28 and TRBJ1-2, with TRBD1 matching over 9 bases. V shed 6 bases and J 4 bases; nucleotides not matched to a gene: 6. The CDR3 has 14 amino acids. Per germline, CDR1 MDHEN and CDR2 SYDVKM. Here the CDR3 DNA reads TGTGCCAGCAGGTTCTTGGGACAGGGCTATGGCTACACCTTC. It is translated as CASRFLGQGYGYTF.

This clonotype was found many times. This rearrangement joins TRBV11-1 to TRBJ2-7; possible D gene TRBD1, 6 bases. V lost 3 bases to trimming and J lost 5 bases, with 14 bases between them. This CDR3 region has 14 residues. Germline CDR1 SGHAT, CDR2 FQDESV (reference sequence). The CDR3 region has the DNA TGTGCCAGCAGCTTCGGAAGCAGGGGAGACGAGCAGTACTTC. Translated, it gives CASSFGSRGDEQYF.

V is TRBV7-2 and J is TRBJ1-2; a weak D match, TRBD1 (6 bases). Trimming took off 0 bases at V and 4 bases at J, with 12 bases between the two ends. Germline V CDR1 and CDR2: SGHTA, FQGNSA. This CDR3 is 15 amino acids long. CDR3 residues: CASSLAMTGAYGYTF. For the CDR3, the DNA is TGTGCCAGCAGCTTAGCTATGACGGGGGCCTATGGCTACACCTTC.